Here is one TCR beta chain with its context. Its antigen is undetermined. The source of the sample is a study of T cells in Graves' hyperthyroidism and ophthalmopathy. General study findings and limits: Ophthalmopathy stood apart from stable hyperthyroidism in a 13 V-J model.

A patient was excluded if there was uncontrolled infection, other autoimmune disease, pregnancy or lactation. The CDR3 sequence is 13 residues long. With V trimmed by 6 bases and J by 17 bases, 11 bases remained unmatched. Per germline, CDR1 SGHTA and CDR2 FQGTGA. What was amplified from RNA transcripts were TCR beta CDR3 regions. Primed by the HTBI set, a first-round RT-PCR was run on the TCR CDR3. TCRdb fed the multiplex PCR reads into MiXCR, producing one record per CDR3 protein. The table records 650,000 to 800,000 distinct CDR3 sequences, roughly 46% of them present only once. The gene calls are TRBV7-3 and TRBJ1-6; the match to TRBD1 covers 9 bases. The source material was peripheral blood or thyroid tissue (not recorded which). The sequence was obtained from an adult man with Graves' disease, either hyperthyroidism or ophthalmopathy (not recorded which). CDR3: CASRPAGTGTFHF. The CDR3, as DNA: TGTGCCAGCAGACCCGCCGGGACAGGGACTTTCCACTTT.